Following are 23 T cell receptor beta chains from one sample sequenced in a study of blood T cell repertoires in COVID-19. Clones were read by immunoSEQ multiplex PCR, and TCRdb kept only the in-frame ones, dropping some. This table holds 250,000 to 300,000 clones, 86% found once. Input material: peripheral blood. All receptors come from a woman in her 70s with COVID-19, enrolled during active disease.

The V gene is TRBV30, the J gene TRBJ2-5; 9 bases line up with TRBD1. Germline CDR1 and CDR2: GTSNPN and SVGIG (reference sequence). V lost 4 bases, J lost 1 base, and 7 bases stayed unmatched. CDR3 length equals 15 residues. The CDR3 here is CAWTPGQGSQETQYF. In nucleotides, the CDR3 is TGTGCCTGGACTCCGGGACAGGGAAGCCAAGAGACCCAGTACTTC.

The chain has TRBV6-5 and TRBJ1-5; D possibly corresponds to TRBD1 (6 bases). Germline V CDR1 and CDR2: MNHEY, SVGAGI. V lost 0 bases and J 8 bases, leaving 11 bases between the germline ends. The CDR3 totals 14 residues. The DNA for the CDR3 is TGTGCCAGCAGTTACTCGGAAGGGGGAAAGCCCCAGCATTTT. This sequence encodes CASSYSEGGKPQHF.

The rearrangement joins TRBV9 to TRBJ2-3; 10 bases agree with TRBD2. CDR3 length: 15 residues. Germline V gene data show CDR1 as SGDLS and CDR2 as YYNGEE. Trimming at V came to 0 bases and at J to 3 bases, leaving 1 base not matched to a gene. The CDR3 here is CASSVVAGGTDTQYF. The CDR3 DNA reads TGTGCCAGCAGCGTAGTAGCGGGGGGTACAGATACGCAGTATTTT.

The V and J genes are TRBV3-1 (or the pseudogene TRBV3-2) and TRBJ2-4; TRBD2 matches at 10 bases. The CDR3 loop spans 18 amino acids. The germline gives CDR1 LGHDT, CDR2 YNNKEL (reference sequence). V lost 3 bases and J lost 2; bases outside the gene matches: 10. CDR3 region: CASSQDYERGGPKNIQYF. The DNA for the CDR3 is TGTGCCAGCAGCCAGGACTACGAGCGGGGGGGCCCCAAAAACATTCAGTACTTC.

This CDR3 is CASRRTDSGYGYTF. The CDR3 bases are TGTGCCAGCAGGCGGACAGACTCAGGCTATGGCTACACCTTC. The chain uses TRBV25-1 and TRBJ1-2; tentatively, D is TRBD1 (6 bases). The CDR3 runs to 14 residues. Germline CDR1 is MGHDK and CDR2 is SYGVNS. V lost 6 bases to trimming and J lost 4 bases, with 15 bases between them.

This clone was picked up a small number of times. The DNA for the CDR3 is TGTGCCAGCAGTCATGGGACAGCTCAGCCCCAGCATTTT. Translated: CASSHGTAQPQHF. The V call is TRBV27, the J call TRBJ1-5; 7 bases line up with TRBD1. CDR1 MNHEY and CDR2 SMNVEV come from the germline V gene (reference sequence). The ends lost 5 bases at V and 6 bases at J; junction bases unmatched: 4. There are 13 residues in the CDR3.

V and J are TRBV7-3 and TRBJ2-5, with D possibly matching TRBD1 (6 bases). The germline gives CDR1 SGHTA, CDR2 FQGTGA. V gave up 4 bases and J gave up 5 bases, with 17 bases separating them. The CDR3 is 15 amino acids. The CDR3: CASSSNQGTGETQYF. The CDR3 DNA sequence: TGTGCCAGCAGCTCCAATCAGGGGACCGGTGAGACCCAGTACTTC. The variable domain in full, completed from reference TRBV7-3 and TRBJ2-5, reads GAGVSQTPSNKVTEKGKYVELRCDPISGHTALYWYRQSLGQGPEFLIYFQGTGAADDSGLPNDRFFAVRPEGSVSTLKIQRTERGDSAVYLCASSSNQGTGETQYFGPGTRLLVL.

J is TRBJ2-1 and V is TRBV5-1; 8 bases agree with TRBD2. From germline, CDR1 is SGHRS and CDR2 YFSETQ. The V gene end was trimmed by 1 base and the J gene end by 8 bases; junction bases not matched to a gene: 8. The CDR3 runs to 15 residues. The CDR3 nucleotides read TGCGCCAGCAGCTTGAGGACGGGGGGGCAGGATGAGCAGTTCTTC. This translates into CASSLRTGGQDEQFF.

This chain joins TRBV28 and TRBJ1-2; D perhaps matches TRBD1 (5 bases). This CDR3 region has 13 residues. Trimming took off 6 bases at V and 5 bases at J, with 13 bases between the two ends. Germline CDR1 MDHEN, CDR2 SYDVKM. This CDR3 reads CASSPRAGYGYTF. CDR3 coding DNA: TGTGCCAGCAGCCCCCGGGCAGGGTATGGCTACACCTTC.

The chain combines TRBV5-1 with TRBJ2-2; the match to TRBD1 covers 7 bases. Germline CDR1 SGHRS, CDR2 YFSETQ. With 7 bases clipped from V and 4 bases from J, the junction kept 7 bases outside the gene matches. This CDR3 region has 14 residues. In DNA, the CDR3 is TGCGCCAGCGGAAGACAGGGATCCACCGGGGAGCTGTTTTTT. It translates to CASGRQGSTGELFF.

This chain uses TRBV11-3 with TRBJ2-3; perhaps TRBD2 as D (7 bases). V was shortened by 5 bases and J by 0 bases, with 18 bases between the two germline ends. This CDR3 spans 17 amino acids. Germline CDR1 and CDR2: SGHNT and YENEEA. The CDR3 DNA is TGTGCCAGCAGCCGGAGGGGGGGGGCGTCAAGCACAGATACGCAGTATTTT. Translated, it gives CASSRRGGASSTDTQYF.

This chain uses TRBV24-1 with TRBJ1-5; 7 nucleotides agree with TRBD1. With 3 bases clipped from V and 3 bases from J, the junction kept 4 bases outside the gene matches. Germline assignment: CDR1 KGHDR and CDR2 SFDVKD. The CDR3 spans 15 residues. CDR3 protein: CATSDPGTANQPQHF. CDR3 DNA: TGTGCCACCAGTGATCCAGGGACAGCCAATCAGCCCCAGCATTTT.

The chain links TRBV9 to TRBJ2-7; TRBD1 might be the D (5 bases). Per germline, CDR1 SGDLS and CDR2 YYNGEE. V lost 0 bases and J lost 0, with 7 bases in between. The CDR3 totals 14 residues. CDR3 in amino acids: CASSVEDSSYEQYF. In DNA form, the CDR3 reads TGTGCCAGCAGCGTAGAAGACAGCTCCTACGAGCAGTACTTC.

V usage is TRBV27 and J usage is TRBJ1-1; perhaps TRBD1 as D (6 bases). The ends were cut back, 10 bases at V and 4 bases at J, with 13 bases in the middle. Germline V gene lookup returns CDR1 MNHEY and CDR2 SMNVEV (reference sequence). This CDR3 spans 12 amino acids. CDR3 nucleotide sequence: TGTGCCACCAAGGGGGGGTCCACTGAAGCTTTCTTT. Translated, it gives CATKGGSTEAFF.

The chain recombines TRBV30 with TRBJ1-4, with 8 nucleotides matching TRBD1. Germline V gene data show CDR1 as GTSNPN and CDR2 as SVGIG (reference sequence). V trimming: 2 bases; J trimming: 7 bases; junction bases outside the gene matches: 9. This CDR3 region has 15 residues. This chain's CDR3 is CAWSYGQGEREKLFF. The CDR3 nucleotides read TGTGCCTGGAGTTACGGACAGGGTGAGCGTGAAAAACTGTTTTTT.

This clone showed up just once. The V gene is TRBV15, the J gene TRBJ1-3, with D unresolved. From germline, CDR1 is LNHNV and CDR2 YYDKDF (reference sequence). The CDR3 runs 15 residues. V gave up 1 base and J gave up 2 bases, with 9 bases separating them. CDR3 region: CATSRGTGAGNTIYF. In DNA form, the CDR3 reads TGTGCCACCAGCAGAGGGACCGGGGCTGGAAACACCATATATTTT.

The chain couples TRBV24-1 to TRBJ1-2; 9 nucleotides line up with TRBD1. The CDR3 runs to 17 residues. V lost 3 bases and J lost 2; bases outside the gene matches: 9. The germline V gene encodes CDR1 KGHDR and CDR2 SFDVKD. CDR3 sequence reads: CATSDPGQGAGNYGYTF. The CDR3, as DNA: TGTGCCACCAGTGATCCGGGACAGGGTGCCGGGAACTATGGCTACACCTTC.

V gene TRBV7-9 combines with J gene TRBJ2-7, with 8 bases fitting TRBD2. This CDR3 contains 16 residues. Germline values: CDR1 SEHNR, CDR2 FQNEAQ (reference sequence). V dropped 5 bases and J dropped 1; count of bases not matched to a gene: 10. This CDR3 reads CASSPVGAGGSYEQYF. For the CDR3, the DNA is TGTGCCAGCAGCCCAGTGGGGGCGGGGGGATCCTACGAGCAGTACTTC. The full variable domain, its missing parts supplied by reference TRBV7-9 and TRBJ2-7, is DTGVSQNPRHKITKRGQNVTFRCDPISEHNRLYWYRQTLGQGPEFLTYFQNEAQLEKSRLLSDRFSAERPKGSFSTLEIQRTEQGDSAMYLCASSPVGAGGSYEQYFGPGTRLTVT.

This clone was picked up one time. The chain employs TRBV7-2 and TRBJ2-5; 9 bases match TRBD2. The V and J ends lost 4 bases and 6 bases, in that order; junction bases with no gene match: 12. The length of the CDR3 is 16 residues. From germline, CDR1 is SGHTA and CDR2 FQGNSA. For the CDR3, the DNA is TGTGCCAGCAGCTCCGTCGGCGGGGGGGCGGGGAAGACCCAGTACTTC. Its translation is CASSSVGGGAGKTQYF. Together with reference TRBV7-2 and TRBJ2-5, the CDR3 gives the full variable domain: GAGVSQSPSNKVTEKGKDVELRCDPISGHTALYWYRQSLGQGLEFLIYFQGNSAPDKSGLPSDRFSAERTGGSVSTLTIQRTQQEDSAVYLCASSSVGGGAGKTQYFGPGTRLLVL.

The rearrangement uses TRBV7-2 and TRBJ2-7, with 8 bases that match TRBD2. With V trimmed by 4 bases and J by 6 bases, 11 bases remained unmatched. Per germline, CDR1 SGHTA and CDR2 FQGNSA. This CDR3 has 15 amino acids. The CDR3 region has the DNA TGTGCCAGCAGCTCCCGGACTAGCCCGGAGCTCGAGCAGTACTTC. Protein sequence: CASSSRTSPELEQYF.

V usage is TRBV9 and J usage is TRBJ2-5, with a possible D match to TRBD2 (6 bases). CDR1 and CDR2 from the germline V gene are SGDLS and YYNGEE. Trimming removed 0 bases at V and 5 bases at J, with 17 bases between. There are 16 residues in the CDR3. The CDR3 reads CASSVGGRSSGETQYF. DNA for the CDR3: TGTGCCAGCAGCGTAGGGGGGAGGTCCTCCGGGGAGACCCAGTACTTC.

The chain recombines TRBV6-4 with TRBJ1-5; D remains ambiguous. CDR1 MRHNA and CDR2 SNTAGT come from the germline V gene. The CDR3 contains 13 residues. The V gene lost 8 bases and the J gene lost 7 bases, with 15 bases spanning the gap. This CDR3 reads CASPSWFGQPQHF. In nucleotides, the CDR3 is TGTGCCAGCCCTAGTTGGTTTGGACAGCCCCAGCATTTT.

This chain uses TRBV6-2 or TRBV6-3 with TRBJ2-1; 10 bases align to TRBD2. Germline V lookup: CDR1 MNHEY, CDR2 SVGEGT. There are 17 residues in the CDR3. Unmatched junction bases numbered 8, after V lost 5 bases and J lost 1 base. CDR3 amino acids: CASSRVPSGGSYNEQFF. In DNA, the CDR3 is TGTGCCAGCAGTAGGGTCCCTAGCGGGGGTTCCTACAATGAGCAGTTCTTC.